Presented here are 17 T cell receptor beta chains from one specimen sequenced in a study of T cell responses to AZD1222 COVID-19 vaccine. Produced via immunoSEQ multiplex PCR; TCRdb's table is partial and in-frame only. Of some 71,000 clones listed, roughly 84% are singletons. Source: peripheral blood, taken on day 0 of AZD1222 vaccination. The receptors come from an adult in good health.

The chain joins TRBV6-5 to TRBJ1-3, with unresolved D. CDR1 and CDR2 (germline): MNHEY, SVGAGI. The CDR3 consists of 16 residues. Trimming removed 2 bases at V and 2 bases at J, with 13 bases between. Here the CDR3 reads CASSYTGVTPGNTIYF. The DNA of the CDR3 is TGTGCCAGCAGTTACACCGGGGTTACACCTGGAAACACCATATATTTT.

The chain has TRBV7-2 and TRBJ2-7; perhaps TRBD1 as D (5 bases). The V and J ends lost 1 base and 3 bases respectively, with 10 bases between them. The germline gives CDR1 SGHTA, CDR2 FQGNSA. The length of the CDR3 is 14 residues. The CDR3 DNA reads TGTGCCAGCAGCTTAGTTGCAGGGAACTACGAGCAGTACTTC. As protein: CASSLVAGNYEQYF.

V is TRBV7-2 and J is TRBJ2-1, with 7 bases fitting TRBD2. Per germline, CDR1 SGHTA and CDR2 FQGNSA. The CDR3 is 15 residues long. V shed 0 bases and J 4 bases; nucleotides not matched to a gene: 3. The CDR3: CASSLAGGFYNEQFF. The CDR3, as DNA: TGTGCCAGCAGCTTAGCGGGAGGGTTTTACAATGAGCAGTTCTTC. Together with reference TRBV7-2 and TRBJ2-1, the CDR3 gives the full variable domain: GAGVSQSPSNKVTEKGKDVELRCDPISGHTALYWYRQSLGQGLEFLIYFQGNSAPDKSGLPSDRFSAERTGGSVSTLTIQRTQQEDSAVYLCASSLAGGFYNEQFFGPGTRLTVL.

The rearrangement uses TRBV28 and TRBJ2-1; 13 bases agree with TRBD2. Germline V gene data show CDR1 as MDHEN and CDR2 as SYDVKM. This CDR3 has 15 residues. V lost 5 bases, J lost 8 bases, and 6 bases stayed unmatched. CDR3 nucleotides: TGTGCCAGCAGTCCAACTAGCGGGGGGGCCGATGAGCAGTTCTTC. Encoded protein: CASSPTSGGADEQFF.

The V and J genes are TRBV7-9 and TRBJ1-1, with a possible D match to TRBD1 (6 bases). The CDR3 extends over 17 amino acids. The ends were cut back, 7 bases at V and 2 bases at J, with 23 bases in the middle. Germline V lookup: CDR1 SEHNR, CDR2 FQNEAQ (reference sequence). The DNA of the CDR3 is TGTGCCAGCAACTCTAGGGGGGGTCTACCAATAAACACTGAAGCTTTCTTT. Its translation is CASNSRGGLPINTEAFF. Based on the CDR3 plus reference TRBV7-9 and TRBJ1-1, the full variable domain is DTGVSQNPRHKITKRGQNVTFRCDPISEHNRLYWYRQTLGQGPEFLTYFQNEAQLEKSRLLSDRFSAERPKGSFSTLEIQRTEQGDSAMYLCASNSRGGLPINTEAFFGQGTRLTVV.

J is TRBJ1-6 and V is TRBV7-8; 7 nucleotides line up with TRBD1. CDR3 length equals 16 residues. Looked up from germline, CDR1 is SGHVS and CDR2 is FQNEAQ. The junction had 9 bases not matched to a gene; V was cut back by 2 bases and J by 8 bases. For the CDR3, the DNA is TGTGCCAGCAGCTTATATGCACGAGGGGGCTATTCACCCCTCCACTTT. Its protein product is CASSLYARGGYSPLHF.

The V and J genes are TRBV29-1 and TRBJ1-2; the D gene is possibly TRBD1 (5 bases). CDR1 is SQVTM, CDR2 ANQGSEA, per germline. The CDR3 covers 12 residues. The V end lost 6 bases, the J end lost 7 bases, and 15 bases lay between the germline ends. For the CDR3, the DNA is TGCAGCGTAAACCGGGACGGGGGTGGCTACACCTTC. Its protein is CSVNRDGGGYTF.

The chain uses TRBV5-1 and TRBJ2-7, with D unresolved. Germline assignment: CDR1 SGHRS and CDR2 YFSETQ. The ends were cut back, 0 bases at V and 3 bases at J, with 13 bases in the middle. The CDR3 sequence is 15 residues long. CDR3 region: CASSLEAQSVYEQYF. The CDR3 region has the DNA TGCGCCAGCAGCTTGGAGGCACAGAGTGTCTACGAGCAGTACTTC.

This rearrangement joins TRBV2 to TRBJ1-2, with D maybe TRBD1 (6 bases). The V end lost 1 base, the J end lost 3 bases, and 21 bases lay between the germline ends. The V gene's germline CDR1 is SNHLY and CDR2 FYNNEI. There are 18 residues in the CDR3. The CDR3 DNA reads TGTGCCAGCAGTGAAGGGCCGACTAGCGGGGGGCTTTACTATGGCTACACCTTC. Translating gives CASSEGPTSGGLYYGYTF.

The chain couples TRBV7-2 to TRBJ1-5; D is unresolved. The V and J ends lost 2 bases and 0 bases respectively, with 17 bases between them. This CDR3 has 18 amino acids. Germline-derived CDR1 and CDR2 are SGHTA and FQGNSA. The CDR3 here is CASSLTARAAYSNQPQHF. Here the CDR3 DNA reads TGTGCCAGCAGCTTAACGGCCCGGGCGGCTTATAGCAATCAGCCCCAGCATTTT.

This rearrangement joins TRBV6-5 to TRBJ1-2, with TRBD1 identical over 8 bases. This CDR3 comprises 13 residues. V shed 5 bases and J 4 bases; nucleotides not matched to a gene: 3. Germline lookup yields CDR1 MNHEY and CDR2 SVGAGI. CDR3 residues: CASSRTGTYGYTF. The CDR3 bases are TGTGCCAGCAGTCGGACAGGGACCTATGGCTACACCTTC.

The chain links TRBV18 to TRBJ2-3; 7 nucleotides line up with TRBD1. Per the germline V gene, CDR1 is KGHSH and CDR2 is LQKENI. The V segment lost 4 bases and the J segment 1 base; nucleotides outside the gene matches: 5. The CDR3 loop spans 15 amino acids. Written as DNA, the CDR3 is TGTGCCAGCTCACTTCGGACAGGCCGCACAGATACGCAGTATTTT. Translating it yields CASSLRTGRTDTQYF.

This clone was seen only once. The V and J genes are TRBV30 and TRBJ1-2, with D unclear. The CDR3 contains 13 residues. CDR1 and CDR2 from the germline V gene are GTSNPN and SVGIG (reference sequence). The V end lost 4 bases, the J end lost 2 bases, and 11 bases lay between the germline ends. CDR3: CAWNYLENYGYTF. DNA of the CDR3: TGTGCCTGGAATTACCTAGAAAACTATGGCTACACCTTC.

V and J are TRBV7-9 and TRBJ1-4; 7 nucleotides agree with TRBD1. Germline CDR1 SEHNR, CDR2 FQNEAQ (reference sequence). Losses at the gene ends were 5 bases for V and 7 bases for J; bases not matched to a gene: 13. The CDR3 extends over 16 amino acids. Here the CDR3 reads CASSPFTGAGVEKLFF. For the CDR3, the DNA is TGTGCCAGCAGCCCTTTCACAGGGGCGGGAGTTGAAAAACTGTTTTTT. Full variable domain (rest looked up from reference TRBV7-9 and TRBJ1-4): DTGVSQNPRHKITKRGQNVTFRCDPISEHNRLYWYRQTLGQGPEFLTYFQNEAQLEKSRLLSDRFSAERPKGSFSTLEIQRTEQGDSAMYLCASSPFTGAGVEKLFFGSGTQLSVL.

The rearrangement links TRBV5-5 to TRBJ2-7; weak D call: TRBD2 (5 bases). Germline loops: CDR1 SGHKS, CDR2 YYEKEE (reference sequence). Trimming removed 0 bases from V and 5 bases from J, with 9 bases in between. This CDR3 spans 13 amino acids. CDR3 sequence: CASSLAGSHEQYF. CDR3 nucleotides: TGTGCCAGCAGCTTGGCGGGGAGCCACGAGCAGTACTTC.

The chain employs TRBV30 and TRBJ1-6, with D maybe TRBD1 (6 bases). Trimming pared 3 bases from V and 8 bases from J, leaving 11 bases between. Germline values: CDR1 GTSNPN, CDR2 SVGIG (reference sequence). The CDR3 contains 13 residues. The CDR3 region is CAWRGQGHSPLHF. The CDR3 DNA follows: TGTGCCTGGAGGGGGCAGGGGCATTCACCCCTCCACTTT.

This chain joins TRBV7-9 and TRBJ1-2; 7 bases agree with TRBD1. This CDR3 has 14 amino acids. CDR1 is SEHNR and CDR2 is FQNEAQ in the germline V gene (reference sequence). With 3 bases clipped from V and 0 bases from J, the junction kept 1 base outside the gene matches. CDR3 sequence reads: CASSFGQANYGYTF. DNA for the CDR3: TGTGCCAGCAGCTTCGGACAGGCTAACTATGGCTACACCTTC.